A selection of T cell receptor beta chains follows, all from one sample in a study of T cells in Graves' hyperthyroidism and ophthalmopathy. TCRdb independently ran MiXCR on the multiplex PCR reads; one entry per CDR3 protein. Of almost 250,000 distinct CDR3 sequences detected, approximately 25% appear once; the ten largest clones hold under 40%. The source material was blood. These receptor sequences come from a woman aged 40 to 55 with Graves' ophthalmopathy. The CDR3 runs from the conserved cysteine through the conserved F or W. A D gene is named only where the DNA matches it firmly. Not every row has a clone size; where given, it reads once, few, many or a size class.

CDR3 protein	CDR3 DNA	J gene	D gene	V gene	clone size
CASVIAATEAFF	TGTGCCAGCGTAATCGCGGCCACTGAAGCTTTCTTT	TRBJ1-1	.	TRBV12-3/TRBV12-4	many
CASRGDIQYF	TGTGCCAGCAGAGGAGACATTCAGTACTTC	TRBJ2-4	.	TRBV27	many
CASNPGGLADWTQYF	TGTGCCAGCAACCCTGGGGGACTAGCGGACTGGACCCAGTACTTC	TRBJ2-5	TRBD2	TRBV6-5	many
CASTGGQGASYEQYF	TGTGCCAGCACAGGGGGGCAGGGGGCCTCCTACGAGCAGTACTTC	TRBJ2-7	TRBD1	TRBV6-1	.
CASSPPGQGSTEAFF	TGCGCCAGCAGCCCGCCGGGACAGGGGAGCACTGAAGCTTTCTTT	TRBJ1-1	TRBD1	TRBV5-1	many
CAWSADPTSSANTGELFF	TGTGCCTGGAGTGCCGACCCGACTAGTTCCGCGAACACCGGGGAGCTGTTTTTT	TRBJ2-2	.	TRBV30	many
CASSLATGENQPQHF	TGTGCCAGCAGCTTAGCGACAGGGGAGAATCAGCCCCAGCATTTT	TRBJ1-5	TRBD1	TRBV7-8	.
CASRDGGRRDEQYF	TGTGCCAGCAGGGACGGTGGACGCCGAGACGAGCAGTACTTC	TRBJ2-7	.	TRBV7-9	many
CASRTGQAPYEQYF	TGTGCCAGCAGAACGGGACAGGCTCCCTACGAGCAGTACTTC	TRBJ2-7	TRBD1	TRBV6-1	many
CASKLRVTANTEAFF	TGTGCCAGCAAATTGCGCGTGACAGCGAACACTGAAGCTTTCTTT	TRBJ1-1	.	TRBV28	.
CATSRGGLTTGELFF	TGTGCCACCAGCAGAGGGGGACTCACGACCGGGGAGCTGTTTTTT	TRBJ2-2	.	TRBV15	many
CASSPGQGRGAYEQYF	TGCGCCAGCAGCCCGGGCCAAGGTAGGGGGGCCTACGAGCAGTACTTC	TRBJ2-7	.	TRBV4-1	large
CASSYLAGPLRF	TGTGCCAGCAGTTATCTAGCGGGACCCCTGAGGTTC	TRBJ2-7	TRBD2	TRBV6-5	many
CASSSPGQASSGNTIYF	TGTGCCAGCAGTTCCCCTGGACAGGCAAGCTCTGGAAACACCATATATTTT	TRBJ1-3	TRBD1	TRBV28	many
CASSPTGISNTEAFF	TGCGCCAGCAGCCCAACCGGGATCTCGAACACTGAAGCTTTCTTT	TRBJ1-1	.	TRBV4-1	few
CASSQDPGQSYEQYF	TGCGCCAGCAGCCAAGACCCGGGACAGAGCTACGAGCAGTACTTC	TRBJ2-7	TRBD1	TRBV4-1	many
CASSIVGGNQPQHF	TGTGCCAGTAGTATCGTTGGGGGCAATCAGCCCCAGCATTTT	TRBJ1-5	.	TRBV19	many
CASSLRQGMETDTQYF	TGTGCCAGCAGTTTGCGACAGGGCATGGAGACAGATACGCAGTATTTT	TRBJ2-3	TRBD1	TRBV6-5	many
CASSDSSMNTEAFF	TGTGCCAGCAGTGACTCGAGTATGAACACTGAAGCTTTCTTT	TRBJ1-1	.	TRBV6-4	many
CASSYSGPDTEAFF	TGTGCCAGCAGTTACTCGGGACCGGACACTGAAGCTTTCTTT	TRBJ1-1	.	TRBV6-5	many
CAIRGQGAISETQYF	TGTGCCATCAGAGGACAGGGGGCGATTTCAGAGACCCAGTACTTC	TRBJ2-5	TRBD1	TRBV10-3	many
CASSSPGSANGYTF	TGCGCCAGCAGCTCTCCAGGGAGCGCCAATGGCTACACCTTC	TRBJ1-2	.	TRBV5-1	many
CASSLVGQGWFQPQHF	TGTGCCAGCAGTTTAGTAGGACAGGGCTGGTTTCAGCCCCAGCATTTT	TRBJ1-5	TRBD1	TRBV12-3/TRBV12-4	many
CASSSQGTSEAFF	TGTGCCAGTAGTAGCCAAGGGACAAGTGAAGCTTTCTTT	TRBJ1-1	.	TRBV19	many
CAVRVLNTEAFF	TGTGCCGTCAGGGTTCTGAACACTGAAGCTTTCTTT	TRBJ1-1	.	TRBV28	many
CASSLSDGYGYTF	TGTGCCAGCAGCTTGTCGGACGGCTATGGCTACACCTTC	TRBJ1-2	.	TRBV7-8	once
CASSFRRGETQYF	TGTGCCAGCAGCTTCCGACGGGGAGAGACCCAGTACTTC	TRBJ2-5	.	TRBV12-3/TRBV12-4	many
CSARGQGQGGTGELFF	TGCAGTGCTAGAGGCCAAGGACAGGGGGGGACCGGGGAGCTGTTTTTT	TRBJ2-2	TRBD1	TRBV20-1	many
CASSQEVRVQETQYF	TGCGCCAGCAGCCAAGAGGTCCGAGTCCAAGAGACCCAGTACTTC	TRBJ2-5	.	TRBV4-1	many
CASSLRQGPTEAFF	TGTGCCAGCAGCCTAAGACAGGGCCCTACTGAAGCTTTCTTT	TRBJ1-1	TRBD1	TRBV7-2	.
CASSFAFATYEQCF	TGTGCCAGCAGTTTCGCTTTCGCTACCTACGAGCAGTGCTTC	TRBJ2-7	.	TRBV28	.
CASSIDPGHIYEQYF	TGTGCCAGTAGTATAGATCCGGGACACATCTACGAGCAGTACTTC	TRBJ2-7	.	TRBV19	many
CASSPFDRAKNIQYF	TGTGCCAGCTCACCGTTCGACAGGGCCAAAAACATTCAGTACTTC	TRBJ2-4	.	TRBV18	many
CASSFLHRGQVTEAFF	TGTGCCAGCAGTTTCCTCCACAGGGGGCAGGTGACTGAAGCTTTCTTT	TRBJ1-1	TRBD1	TRBV28	many
CASIGLPGELFF	TGTGCCAGCATTGGCCTGCCCGGGGAGCTGTTTTTT	TRBJ2-2	.	TRBV12-3/TRBV12-4	many
CASSVRPSFTDTQYF	TGTGCCAGCAGCGTACGTCCGAGCTTCACAGATACGCAGTATTTT	TRBJ2-3	.	TRBV9	many
CASSKERGDYEQYF	TGCGCCAGCAGCAAGGAACGGGGGGACTACGAGCAGTACTTC	TRBJ2-7	TRBD2	TRBV5-1	many
CASQYSGSSTDTQYF	TGTGCCAGCCAGTATTCTGGCTCTAGCACAGATACGCAGTATTTT	TRBJ2-3	.	TRBV2	few
CASSEFRGNVQETQYF	TGTGCCAGCAGTGAATTCAGGGGGAACGTCCAAGAGACCCAGTACTTC	TRBJ2-5	TRBD1	TRBV6-1	.
CASSFGGNSNQPQHF	TGTGCCAGCAGTTTCGGGGGTAATAGCAATCAGCCCCAGCATTTT	TRBJ1-5	.	TRBV6-5	many
CASSVGVQVPFF	TGTGCCAGCAGCGTAGGGGTGCAGGTACCTTTCTTT	TRBJ1-1	.	TRBV9	few
CASSLDHYEQYF	TGTGCCAGCAGCTTAGACCACTACGAGCAGTACTTC	TRBJ2-7	.	TRBV7-2	many
CASSSTSGRIETQYF	TGTGCCAGCAGCTCGACTAGCGGGAGGATTGAGACCCAGTACTTC	TRBJ2-5	TRBD2	TRBV7-2	many
CATSESDRNYGYTF	TGTGCCACCAGTGAATCTGACAGGAACTATGGCTACACCTTC	TRBJ1-2	.	TRBV24-1	many
CSARTSDNYEQYF	TGCAGTGCTAGGACTAGCGACAACTACGAGCAGTACTTC	TRBJ2-7	TRBD2	TRBV20-1	many
CAGSQEGVSFGRNTEAFF	TGCGCCGGCAGCCAAGAGGGAGTCTCTTTCGGGAGGAACACTGAAGCTTTCTTT	TRBJ1-1	.	TRBV4-1	many
CASSLTSGITYEQYF	TGTGCCAGTAGTCTCACTAGCGGGATTACCTACGAGCAGTACTTC	TRBJ2-7	TRBD2	TRBV19	many
CASSGGQGSQETQYF	TGCGCCAGCAGCGGGGGACAGGGGAGCCAAGAGACCCAGTACTTC	TRBJ2-5	TRBD1	TRBV5-1	few
CASSLARGETQYF	TGTGCCAGCAGCTTAGCCAGGGGAGAGACCCAGTACTTC	TRBJ2-5	.	TRBV7-8	many
CSARGPSGEALGNEQYF	TGCAGTGCTCGGGGGCCCTCGGGAGAGGCCCTCGGGAACGAGCAGTACTTC	TRBJ2-7	.	TRBV20-1	many
CASSLGTGRETQYF	TGTGCCAGCAGCTTAGGGACAGGGAGGGAGACCCAGTACTTC	TRBJ2-5	TRBD1	TRBV11-2	many
CASSEYGQQNTEAFF	TGTGCCAGCAGTGAATATGGACAGCAGAACACTGAAGCTTTCTTT	TRBJ1-1	.	TRBV6-1	.
CATSAGYTEAFF	TGTGCCACCAGTGCCGGGTACACTGAAGCTTTCTTT	TRBJ1-1	.	TRBV24-1	many